Listed here are 12 T cell receptor beta chains from one sample, sequenced in a study of sequential checkpoint blockade in melanoma. Treatment given: randomized to nivolumab then ipilimumab (arm A) or the reverse (arm B). Method: immunoSEQ multiplex PCR; TCRdb's copy keeps in-frame clones and lacks some. The sample lists under 20,000 clones; around 74% were seen once. The material sequenced was CD8+ T cells sorted from blood (inferred from file names), taken from a patient given nivolumab and ipilimumab in sequence. These TCRs come from a human donor with melanoma.

V gene TRBV18 combines with J gene TRBJ2-7, with 9 bases aligning to TRBD1. The CDR3 extends over 18 amino acids. J gave up 4 bases and V 3 bases, and 16 bases lay outside the gene matches. Germline values: CDR1 KGHSH, CDR2 LQKENI. In DNA form, the CDR3 reads TGTGCCAGCTCACCGAGCATAGGGCCGGGACAGGGAGGGTACGAGCAGTACTTC. This translates into CASSPSIGPGQGGYEQYF.

This clone was counted between two and nine times. The rearrangement uses TRBV6-6 and TRBJ1-6, with 8 bases identical to TRBD1. Losses at the gene ends were 2 bases for V and 12 bases for J; bases not matched to a gene: 6. CDR3 size: 14 residues. Germline assignment: CDR1 MNHNY and CDR2 SVGAGI (reference sequence). The CDR3: CASSYGQGSLPLHF. The CDR3 DNA sequence: TGTGCCAGCAGTTACGGACAGGGAAGTCTACCCCTCCACTTT.

This chain uses TRBV9 with TRBJ2-2; possibly TRBD1 for D (8 bases). The CDR3 length is 17 residues. V lost 0 bases and J 5 bases, leaving 17 bases between the germline ends. From germline, CDR1 is SGDLS and CDR2 YYNGEE. The CDR3 region has the DNA TGTGCCAGCAGCGTAGCCACGACAGGGGAGGGGACCGGGGAGCTGTTTTTT. Its translation: CASSVATTGEGTGELFF.

The chain couples TRBV6-4 to TRBJ1-2, with a tentative D call TRBD1 (6 bases). This CDR3 has 14 residues. Germline V lookup: CDR1 MRHNA, CDR2 SNTAGT. Trimming took 6 bases from V and 5 from J, leaving 16 bases between them. CDR3 protein: CASSPTGDGYGYTF. CDR3 bases: TGTGCCAGCAGCCCGACAGGAGATGGGTATGGCTACACCTTC.

The chain couples TRBV27 to TRBJ1-1; 7 bases are shared with TRBD1. The length of the CDR3 is 14 residues. Trimming took 0 bases from V and 3 from J; bases not matched to a gene: 1. Germline V lookup: CDR1 MNHEY, CDR2 SMNVEV (reference sequence). CDR3 protein: CASSLSGQYTEAFF. The CDR3 bases are TGTGCCAGCAGTTTATCGGGACAGTACACTGAAGCTTTCTTT.

The chain employs TRBV28 and TRBJ1-5; TRBD1 agrees at 8 bases. V shed 5 bases and J 7 bases; nucleotides not matched to a gene: 10. Germline CDR1 reads MDHEN; CDR2 reads SYDVKM. This CDR3 comprises 15 residues. CDR3 protein: CASSPGAGGDQPQHF. The CDR3 coding sequence is TGTGCCAGCAGTCCAGGGGCAGGGGGCGACCAGCCCCAGCATTTT.

This chain links TRBV7-2 with TRBJ2-1; possibly TRBD2 for D (5 bases). Germline V gene data show CDR1 as SGHTA and CDR2 as FQGNSA. This CDR3 spans 14 amino acids. V shed 2 bases and J shed 10 bases, with 15 bases lying between them. CDR3 amino acids: CASSLFAIGREQFF. The CDR3 nucleotides are TGTGCCAGCAGCTTATTTGCAATTGGGAGAGAGCAGTTCTTC. Full variable domain (outside the CDR3, taken from reference TRBV7-2 and TRBJ2-1): GAGVSQSPSNKVTEKGKDVELRCDPISGHTALYWYRQSLGQGLEFLIYFQGNSAPDKSGLPSDRFSAERTGGSVSTLTIQRTQQEDSAVYLCASSLFAIGREQFFGPGTRLTVL.

The chain recombines TRBV7-9 with TRBJ2-7; no reliable D call. V was trimmed by 4 bases and J by 3 bases, leaving 7 bases between them. Germline-derived CDR1 and CDR2 are SEHNR and FQNEAQ (reference sequence). This CDR3 is built from 12 residues. CDR3 amino acids: CASSSDNYEQYF. The CDR3 DNA sequence: TGTGCCAGCAGCTCAGACAACTACGAGCAGTACTTC. Drawing the rest from reference TRBV7-9 and TRBJ2-7, the complete variable domain is DTGVSQNPRHKITKRGQNVTFRCDPISEHNRLYWYRQTLGQGPEFLTYFQNEAQLEKSRLLSDRFSAERPKGSFSTLEIQRTEQGDSAMYLCASSSDNYEQYFGPGTRLTVT.

This rearrangement joins TRBV7-2 to TRBJ2-5; D is undetermined. Germline loops: CDR1 SGHTA, CDR2 FQGNSA. CDR3 size: 13 residues. Trimming took off 1 base at V and 4 bases at J, with 7 bases between the two ends. For the CDR3, the DNA is TGTGCCAGCAGCTTAGTTGGCGGAGAGACCCAGTACTTC. Protein sequence: CASSLVGGETQYF.

The CDR3 spells CASRQGIYEQYF. In nucleotides, the CDR3 is TGTGCCAGCCGGCAGGGGATCTACGAGCAGTACTTC. This chain connects TRBV6-4 to TRBJ2-7; maybe TRBD1 (6 bases). The V gene lost 8 bases and the J gene lost 3 bases, with 11 bases spanning the gap. The CDR3 has 12 amino acids. CDR1 and CDR2 (germline): MRHNA, SNTAGT.

Written as DNA, the CDR3 is TGTGCCTGGAGTAAGGGGGCATCGAGTAATCAGCCCCAGCATTTT. Translated: CAWSKGASSNQPQHF. The gene calls are TRBV30 and TRBJ1-5; the match to TRBD1 covers 7 bases. Trimming took 2 bases from V and 4 from J; bases not matched to a gene: 8. This CDR3 spans 15 amino acids. Per the germline V gene, CDR1 is GTSNPN and CDR2 is SVGIG (reference sequence).

The V gene is TRBV2, the J gene TRBJ2-3, with a tentative D call TRBD2 (5 bases). V dropped 3 bases and J dropped 2 bases, with 12 bases sitting between them. Germline V CDR1 and CDR2: SNHLY, FYNNEI. CDR3 size: 15 residues. CDR3 sequence (DNA): TGTGCCAGCAGTGATCGCCTAGCTACCACAGATACGCAGTATTTT. Amino acids: CASSDRLATTDTQYF. Supplemented by reference TRBV2 and TRBJ2-3, the full variable domain reads EPEVTQTPSHQVTQMGQEVILRCVPISNHLYFYWYRQILGQKVEFLVSFYNNEISEKSEIFDDQFSVERPDGSNFTLKIRSTKLEDSAMYFCASSDRLATTDTQYFGPGTRLTVL.